This entry lists 22 T cell receptor beta chains sequenced from one sample in a study of blood T cells in healthy people across ages. Through a sample-barcoded 5' primer and a J-beta primer mix, a second PCR was run for roughly 6 to 12 cycles. TCRdb redid the calling of the 5' RACE reads with MiXCR, one entry per CDR3 protein. Seen here are 550,000 to 800,000 distinct CDR3 sequences, approximately 31% observed once, and the top ten hold 15%. Sequences were obtained from blood. These receptors were taken from a woman aged 80 or over in good health.

This chain connects TRBV20-1 to TRBJ2-1, with TRBD2 identical over 8 bases. This CDR3 has 18 amino acids. Germline lookup yields CDR1 DFQATT and CDR2 SNEGSKA (reference sequence). V dropped 1 base and J dropped 0; count of bases not matched to a gene: 11. The CDR3 reads CSARGRERGTLSYNEQFF. CDR3 DNA: TGCAGTGCTAGAGGCAGGGAGCGGGGGACCCTCTCCTACAATGAGCAGTTCTTC.

V is TRBV29-1 and J is TRBJ2-5, with TRBD1 matching over 7 bases. TRBJ2-7 explains the end of the DNA better; the J call may be wrong. Germline loops: CDR1 SQVTM, CDR2 ANQGSEA. The CDR3 is 13 amino acids. CDR3 amino acids: CSANRGSQDEQYF. In DNA, the CDR3 is TGCAGCGCAAACAGGGGATCCCAGGACGAGCAGTACTTC.

Many counts were recorded for this clonotype. The rearrangement uses TRBV28 and TRBJ2-5; D could derive from TRBD1 or TRBD2 (5 bases each). This CDR3 is 13 amino acids long. With 5 bases removed from V and 9 bases from J, the gap between germline ends came to 16 bases. The germline gives CDR1 MDHEN, CDR2 SYDVKM. The CDR3 is CASSGGVPPAQYF. CDR3 in DNA: TGTGCCAGCAGTGGGGGAGTCCCACCGGCCCAGTACTTC. Complete variable domain (other parts from reference TRBV28 and TRBJ2-5): DVKVTQSSRYLVKRTGEKVFLECVQDMDHENMFWYRQDPGLGLRLIYFSYDVKMKEKGDIPEGYSVSREKKERFSLILESASTNQTSMYLCASSGGVPPAQYFGPGTRLLVL.

A remark on this clonotype: A much larger clone sits a single nucleotide away, making a read error possible. The chain uses TRBV28 and TRBJ2-7, with 7 bases fitting TRBD1. CDR1 and CDR2 from the germline V gene are MDHEN and SYDVKM. This CDR3 has 14 amino acids. Losses at the gene ends were 4 bases for V and 7 bases for J; bases not matched to a gene: 10. The CDR3 coding sequence is TGTGCCAGCAGTTCCCCGGGACAGCTAACTGAGCAGTACTTC. This sequence encodes CASSSPGQLTEQYF.

The genes are TRBV6-4 and TRBJ1-4; D is undetermined. The germline V gene encodes CDR1 MRHNA and CDR2 SNTAGT. The V gene lost 3 bases and the J gene lost 3 bases, with 8 bases spanning the gap. CDR3 length: 14 amino acids. The CDR3 DNA is TGTGCCAGCAGTGATATACCGTCTAATGAAAAACTGTTTTTT. Translated, it gives CASSDIPSNEKLFF.

This clonotype was detected many times. CDR3 region: CSADTGTGGQETQYF. CDR3 DNA sequence: TGCAGTGCCGATACCGGGACAGGGGGCCAAGAGACCCAGTACTTC. The chain links TRBV20-1 to TRBJ2-5; 11 bases map to TRBD1. Per germline, CDR1 DFQATT and CDR2 SNEGSKA (reference sequence). The CDR3 sequence is 15 residues long. J was trimmed by 1 base and V by 6 bases; bases with no gene match: 7.

The table lists this clonotype with a few counts. At one of its ends the junction is not consistent with the germline gene, which may arise from a read error. This chain links TRBV5-1 with TRBJ2-5; D is perhaps TRBD2 (6 bases). The CDR3 totals 13 residues. Germline loops: CDR1 SGHRS, CDR2 YFSETQ. The CDR3 protein is CANSFGPPGEQYF. CDR3 nucleotide sequence: TGCGCCAACAGCTTTGGCCCCCCGGGAGAGCAGTACTTC. Full variable domain (remainder filled in from reference TRBV5-1 and TRBJ2-5): KAGVTQTPRYLIKTRGQQVTLSCSPISGHRSVSWYQQTPGQGLQFLFEYFSETQRNKGNFPGRFSGRQFSNSRSEMNVSTLELGDSALYLCANSFGPPGEQYFGPGTRLLVL.

The V call is TRBV7-2, the J call TRBJ2-5; the D gene is possibly TRBD1 (5 bases). The closer fit of TRBJ2-7 to the DNA end suggests the J call may be wrong. The CDR3 loop spans 13 amino acids. Germline-derived CDR1 and CDR2 are SGHTA and FQGNSA. CDR3 residues: CASSFSGCREQYF. The CDR3 DNA reads as TGTGCCAGCAGCTTCTCAGGGTGCCGCGAGCAGTACTTC.

In this sample, this clonotype turned up many times. V is TRBV28 and J is TRBJ2-1, with 13 bases aligning to TRBD2. The V gene's germline CDR1 is MDHEN and CDR2 SYDVKM. CDR3 length: 17 amino acids. After removal of 6 bases from V and 2 bases from J, the junction contained 7 bases not matched to a gene. The CDR3 DNA is TGTGCCAGCAGCTCACCCGGGACTAGCGGGGCCTACAATGAGCAGTTCTTC. This gives the protein CASSSPGTSGAYNEQFF.

This clonotype showed up many times. The V and J genes are TRBV6-5 and TRBJ2-3; TRBD1 agrees at 7 bases. Germline lookup yields CDR1 MNHEY and CDR2 SVGAGI. The CDR3 is made up of 14 amino acids. The V and J ends lost 4 bases and 3 bases, in that order; junction bases with no gene match: 4. In nucleotides, the CDR3 is TGTGCCAGCAGTTTGGGACAGTGGACAGATACGCAGTATTTT. This encodes CASSLGQWTDTQYF.

Points on this clonotype: A read error may be the cause here, since a much bigger clone is one base away. The V gene is TRBV7-9, the J gene TRBJ1-1, with unresolved D. This CDR3 contains 14 residues. From germline, CDR1 is SEHNR and CDR2 FQNEAQ (reference sequence). The CDR3 here is CSSSLPGSNTEAFF. Here the CDR3 DNA reads TGTTCCAGCAGCTTACCGGGGTCAAACACTGAAGCTTTCTTT.

This clonotype was observed many times. The chain combines TRBV5-6 with TRBJ2-7; TRBD2 matches at 7 bases. From germline, CDR1 is SGHDT and CDR2 YYEEEE. The CDR3 extends over 14 amino acids. Trimming took 2 bases from V and 5 from J; bases not matched to a gene: 7. CDR3 in amino acids: CASSFPGLGNEQYF. CDR3 nucleotide sequence: TGTGCCAGCAGCTTCCCAGGACTAGGTAACGAGCAGTACTTC.

On this clonotype: A read error may explain this, as a much larger clone is one base away. The V call is TRBV27, the J call TRBJ1-1; D is undetermined. CDR3 length: 17 amino acids. Trimming removed 5 bases from V and 0 bases from J, with 19 bases in between. Germline V CDR1 and CDR2: MNHEY, SMNVEV (reference sequence). CDR3 residues: CASSLSVHPGMNTEAFF. CDR3 DNA: TGTGCCAGCAGTCTCTCGGTCCACCCCGGCATGAACACTGAAGCTTTCTTT.

There are many counts of this clonotype. This clone may be a read error of a much larger clone one base away. The chain links TRBV20-1 to TRBJ1-6, with 8 bases matching TRBD1. Germline CDR1 is DFQATT and CDR2 is SNEGSKA (reference sequence). The CDR3 extends over 16 amino acids. The CDR3 DNA reads TGCAGTGCTAGTGCCTCGGGACAGGCTATGGGTTCACCCCGCCACTTT. It codes for CSASASGQAMGSPRHF.

The rearrangement joins TRBV7-9 to TRBJ1-5, with D tentatively TRBD1 (5 bases). Germline V gene sequence: CDR1 SEHNR, CDR2 FQNEAQ (reference sequence). Trimming took off 3 bases at V and 12 bases at J, with 18 bases between the two ends. This CDR3 spans 14 amino acids. CDR3 nucleotide sequence: TGTGCCAGCAGCTTTTCGGGAGACCGGAGGGGCCAGCATTTT. This codes for CASSFSGDRRGQHF.

With respect to this clonotype: A much larger clonotype is one base distant, so this may be a read error. The J gene is TRBJ2-2, the V gene TRBV6-2 or TRBV6-3; D gene unclear. Germline CDR1 reads MNHEY; CDR2 reads SVGEGT. This CDR3 is 12 amino acids long. CDR3 in amino acids: CGSMSDTGELFF. CDR3 nucleotide sequence: TGTGGCAGCATGAGCGACACCGGGGAGCTGTTTTTT.

The V call is TRBV30, the J call TRBJ1-5; D remains ambiguous. Germline loops: CDR1 GTSNPN, CDR2 SVGIG (reference sequence). The CDR3 extends over 14 amino acids. The ends were cut back, 0 bases at V and 0 bases at J, with 6 bases in the middle. The CDR3 loop reads CAWSVGLSNQPQHF. In DNA form, the CDR3 reads TGTGCCTGGAGTGTAGGCCTTAGCAATCAGCCCCAGCATTTT.

This rearrangement joins TRBV7-2 to TRBJ1-1; 7 bases are a match to TRBD1. CDR3 length: 15 amino acids. V shed 4 bases and J 4 bases; nucleotides not matched to a gene: 9. Looked up from germline, CDR1 is SGHTA and CDR2 is FQGNSA. CDR3 coding DNA: TGTGCCAGCAGCTCACAGGGGAGGTTGAGCACTGAAGCTTTCTTT. This translates into CASSSQGRLSTEAFF.

There are many counts of this clonotype. The gene calls are TRBV4-3 and TRBJ1-2; D may be TRBD1 (6 bases). V was cut by 1 base and J by 2 bases, with 8 bases left in between. CDR1 and CDR2 (germline): LGHNA, YSLEER. The CDR3 is 14 amino acids. This chain's CDR3 is CASSQVTGNYGYTF. The CDR3 DNA reads as TGCGCCAGCAGCCAAGTCACAGGGAACTATGGCTACACCTTC.

The chain has TRBV5-1 and TRBJ2-5; D is perhaps TRBD2 (6 bases). In germline, CDR1 is SGHRS, CDR2 YFSETQ. Trimming stripped 5 bases from V and 3 bases from J, with 17 bases between. The CDR3 extends over 15 amino acids. CDR3 nucleotides: TGCGCCAGCAGGTGGGACTTGGAGAGTGAAGAGACCCAGTACTTC. It specifies CASRWDLESEETQYF.

This clonotype has at least ten counts. V and J are TRBV6-1 and TRBJ2-1; D could derive from TRBD1 or TRBD2 (5 bases each). This CDR3 has 15 amino acids. Germline V gene lookup returns CDR1 MNHNS and CDR2 SASEGT. V lost 8 bases and J lost 0, with 14 bases in between. CDR3 amino acids: CASDGGPSSYNEQFF. The CDR3 region has the DNA TGTGCCAGCGATGGGGGTCCAAGCTCCTACAATGAGCAGTTCTTC.

This chain joins TRBV20-1 and TRBJ1-2; D is undetermined. CDR1 and CDR2 from the germline V gene are DFQATT and SNEGSKA (reference sequence). CDR3 length equals 13 residues. V shed 0 bases and J shed 8 bases, with 13 bases lying between them. As DNA, the CDR3 is TGCAGTGCTAGAGAAAACGGCTTCTTCGGCTACACCTTC. Translating gives CSARENGFFGYTF.